Below are 24 T cell receptor beta chains sequenced from a single sample in a study of T-cell memory formation after mild COVID-19. Via MiXCR, TCRdb re-called the 5' RACE reads, giving one row per CDR3 protein. Of roughly 100,000 distinct CDR3 sequences listed, about a sixth were seen once; the top ten hold approximately 28%. Sequencing input: PBMCs or a T cell subset sorted from them (not recorded which). These receptors all come from an adult woman who had mild COVID-19 (a few samples of this study predate the infection). Cell type and time point are not known.

V is TRBV7-6 and J is TRBJ1-1; 8 bases line up with TRBD1. Germline CDR1 and CDR2: SGHVS and FNYEAQ. Trimming took 1 base from V and 1 from J; bases not matched to a gene: 5. The CDR3 length is 16 residues. The CDR3: CASSLEAGGRNTEAFF. The CDR3 DNA follows: TGTGCCAGCAGCTTAGAGGCAGGGGGCCGGAACACTGAAGCTTTCTTT.

The chain carries TRBV5-1 and TRBJ2-1, with 8 positions matching TRBD1. V was clipped by 2 bases and J by 6 bases; unmatched bases: 7. CDR3 size: 15 residues. Germline loops: CDR1 SGHRS, CDR2 YFSETQ. As DNA, the CDR3 is TGCGCCAGCAGCTTTGACAGGGGATTCGGCAATGAGCAGTTCTTC. Translating gives CASSFDRGFGNEQFF.

In its sample, this clonotype was seen a few times. The chain recombines TRBV7-9 with TRBJ1-1; 8 nucleotides line up with TRBD1. V gave up 8 bases and J gave up 1 base; unmatched junction bases: 3. The germline V gene encodes CDR1 SEHNR and CDR2 FQNEAQ (reference sequence). CDR3 length: 13 residues. The DNA for the CDR3 is TGTGCCAGCGGCCAGGGGGCGAACACTGAAGCTTTCTTT. The encoded protein is CASGQGANTEAFF.

This clonotype was seen a few times. V and J are TRBV5-5 and TRBJ1-1; D unresolved. Trimming removed 0 bases at V and 8 bases at J, with 11 bases between. This CDR3 is built from 13 residues. Germline CDR1 and CDR2: SGHKS and YYEKEE (reference sequence). CDR3 protein: CASSLAYGGEAFF. CDR3 DNA: TGTGCCAGCAGCTTGGCCTACGGAGGGGAAGCTTTCTTT.

In this sample, this clonotype turned up a few times. V usage is TRBV4-1 and J usage is TRBJ2-1; D gene ambiguous. This CDR3 comprises 16 residues. Germline V gene lookup returns CDR1 MGHRA and CDR2 YSYEKL. Trimming removed 0 bases at V and 4 bases at J, with 13 bases between. The CDR3 nucleotides read TGCGCCAGCAGCCAAGATCTGTGGGCCCGGTACAATGAGCAGTTCTTC. Amino acid sequence: CASSQDLWARYNEQFF.

This clonotype was picked up a small number of times. The chain has TRBV7-6 and TRBJ2-3; D unresolved. This CDR3 contains 12 residues. Trimming cost V 0 bases and J 7 bases, with 5 bases left between them. The germline V gene has CDR1 SGHVS and CDR2 FNYEAQ. The CDR3: CASSLARNTQYF. CDR3 bases: TGTGCCAGCAGCTTAGCTCGAAATACGCAGTATTTT.

The chain links TRBV29-1 to TRBJ2-7; D is possibly TRBD1 (5 bases). Trimming took 2 bases from V and 3 from J, leaving 11 bases between them. Germline values: CDR1 SQVTM, CDR2 ANQGSEA. The CDR3 extends over 13 amino acids. The CDR3 coding sequence is TGCAGCGTTGAAAGGGGAAGTAGCTACGAGCAGTACTTC. Its protein is CSVERGSSYEQYF.

Many counts were recorded for this clonotype. This sequence joins TRBV7-9 and TRBJ2-1; D possibly corresponds to TRBD1 (7 bases). Germline V gene sequence: CDR1 SEHNR, CDR2 FQNEAQ (reference sequence). V was pared by 8 bases and J by 5 bases, with 13 bases between. The CDR3 sequence is 13 residues long. CDR3 DNA: TGTGCCAGCCGACGCGGGACAGACAATGAGCAGTTCTTC. Its protein product is CASRRGTDNEQFF.

This clonotype was picked up many times. The germline gene is not matched at one end of the junction; a read error may be the cause. This sequence joins TRBV18 and TRBJ2-7; D possibly matches TRBD1 or TRBD2 (5 bases each). The CDR3 is 13 amino acids. Germline V gene sequence: CDR1 KGHSH, CDR2 LQKENI. The CDR3 spells CASSPGAGYDSDF. DNA of the CDR3: TGTGCCAGCTCACCCGGGGCAGGGTACGATTCAGACTTC.

This clonotype was recorded a few times. The chain recombines TRBV4-1 with TRBJ1-1, with D possibly matching TRBD1 (5 bases). Germline V gene sequence: CDR1 MGHRA, CDR2 YSYEKL. V dropped 0 bases and J dropped 3 bases, with 11 bases sitting between them. CDR3 length: 15 residues. The CDR3 sequence: CASSQDPGGDTEAFF. CDR3 bases: TGCGCCAGCAGCCAAGATCCGGGAGGGGACACTGAAGCTTTCTTT.

The chain has TRBV6-6 and TRBJ1-5; D is unresolved. From germline, CDR1 is MNHNY and CDR2 SVGAGI (reference sequence). The CDR3 has 14 residues. Trimming stripped 0 bases from V and 5 bases from J, with 8 bases between. The CDR3 loop reads CASSYSAGYQPQHF. CDR3 DNA: TGTGCCAGCAGTTACTCGGCAGGATATCAGCCCCAGCATTTT.

The rearrangement joins TRBV27 to TRBJ2-7; maybe TRBD1 (5 bases). Germline V gives CDR1 MNHEY, CDR2 SMNVEV (reference sequence). Trimming removed 3 bases at V and 3 bases at J, with 12 bases between. The CDR3 covers 14 residues. CDR3 DNA sequence: TGTGCCAGCAGTTTGAGTCAGGGCCACTACGAGCAGTACTTC. Translation gives CASSLSQGHYEQYF.

The table lists this clonotype with a few counts. The CDR3 bases are TGTGCCAGCAGTTTGGAGAAGAACACTGAAGCTTTCTTT. It codes for CASSLEKNTEAFF. This chain links TRBV12-3 or TRBV12-4 with TRBJ1-1; D gene ambiguous. V lost 3 bases and J lost 1, with 6 bases in between. The CDR3 runs to 13 residues.

This sequence joins TRBV12-3 or TRBV12-4 and TRBJ1-2, with D hard to call. Trimming stripped 1 base from V and 0 bases from J, with 9 bases between. The CDR3 contains 15 residues. The CDR3 is CASSLGANSNYGYTF. The DNA of the CDR3 is TGTGCCAGCAGTTTAGGGGCTAATTCTAACTATGGCTACACCTTC.

The chain uses TRBV15 and TRBJ2-7; D is undetermined. The CDR3 has 15 residues. V lost 0 bases, J lost 0 bases, and 9 bases lay in between. CDR1 LNHNV and CDR2 YYDKDF come from the germline V gene (reference sequence). CDR3 residues: CATSRDLRDSYEQYF. The CDR3 DNA is TGTGCCACCAGCAGAGATCTAAGGGACTCCTACGAGCAGTACTTC.

This rearrangement joins TRBV11-2 to TRBJ1-6; 10 nucleotides align to TRBD1. Germline trimming cut 0 bases from V and 11 bases from J; bases unmatched to any gene: 13. Germline CDR1 is SGHAT and CDR2 is FQNNGV. The CDR3 consists of 18 residues. Here the CDR3 reads CASSLDFFLGQGMAPLHF. The DNA for the CDR3 is TGTGCCAGCAGCTTAGATTTTTTTTTGGGACAGGGGATGGCACCCCTCCACTTT.

The chain has TRBV6-2 or TRBV6-3 and TRBJ2-1; D might be TRBD2 (5 bases). Germline V gene lookup returns CDR1 MNHEY and CDR2 SVGEGT. The CDR3 runs 15 residues. Trimming took 1 base from V and 2 from J, leaving 9 bases between them. The CDR3: CASSYWTSPYNEQFF. CDR3 bases: TGTGCCAGCAGTTACTGGACTTCCCCCTACAATGAGCAGTTCTTC.

This clonotype has just one count. V and J are TRBV15 and TRBJ2-7, with D perhaps being TRBD1 or TRBD2 (6 bases each). Trimming stripped 2 bases from V and 4 bases from J, with 15 bases between. This CDR3 region has 15 residues. Germline V gives CDR1 LNHNV, CDR2 YYDKDF (reference sequence). DNA for the CDR3: TGTGCCACCAGCAGACCCCCGGGGGCAATATACGAGCAGTACTTC. Protein sequence: CATSRPPGAIYEQYF.

This clonotype was counted only a few times. The V gene is TRBV4-2, the J gene TRBJ2-7; 8 bases line up with TRBD2. With 3 bases clipped from V and 3 bases from J, the junction kept 7 bases outside the gene matches. The germline gives CDR1 LGHNA, CDR2 YNFKEQ. This CDR3 spans 15 amino acids. This chain's CDR3 is CASSHTSGESYEQYF. The DNA for the CDR3 is TGTGCCAGCAGCCACACTAGCGGAGAAAGCTACGAGCAGTACTTC.

This clonotype has at least ten counts. The gene calls are TRBV5-6 and TRBJ2-3; a weak D match, TRBD1 (6 bases). Germline values: CDR1 SGHDT, CDR2 YYEEEE. The CDR3 is 18 residues long. Trimming removed 4 bases at V and 0 bases at J, with 21 bases between. The CDR3 DNA sequence: TGTGCCAGCAGCACGGACAGACTAATACTTCCAAGCACAGATACGCAGTATTTT. Protein product: CASSTDRLILPSTDTQYF.

This clonotype has just a few counts. The genes are TRBV14 and TRBJ1-1; D is unresolved. Trimming left V 4 bases short and J 4 bases short, with 10 bases between. The germline CDR1 and CDR2 sequences are SGHDN and FVKESK. The CDR3 contains 13 residues. The CDR3 DNA sequence: TGTGCCAGCAGCCCAACAGACACCACTGAAGCTTTCTTT. This sequence encodes CASSPTDTTEAFF.

J is TRBJ2-7 and V is TRBV4-1; tentatively, D is TRBD1 or TRBD2 (5 bases each). The V gene lost 0 bases and the J gene lost 6 bases, with 24 bases spanning the gap. Germline V gene sequence: CDR1 MGHRA, CDR2 YSYEKL. The CDR3 consists of 18 residues. The CDR3 protein is CASSQEIVRGPPYREQYF. In DNA form, the CDR3 reads TGCGCCAGCAGCCAAGAAATAGTAAGGGGACCCCCCTACCGCGAGCAGTACTTC.

The chain employs TRBV5-5 and TRBJ1-1; D possibly corresponds to TRBD1 (6 bases). Germline CDR1 SGHKS, CDR2 YYEKEE (reference sequence). Trimming took 4 bases from V and 0 from J, leaving 22 bases between them. The CDR3 has 18 amino acids. The CDR3 loop reads CASSPVPGQVPMNTEAFF. The CDR3, as DNA: TGTGCCAGCAGCCCCGTCCCGGGACAAGTTCCCATGAACACTGAAGCTTTCTTT.

This clonotype has just a few counts. The rearrangement links TRBV29-1 to TRBJ1-2, with 9 bases identical to TRBD1. Trimming took 2 bases from V and 3 from J; bases not matched to a gene: 4. CDR3 length equals 14 residues. Germline assignment: CDR1 SQVTM and CDR2 ANQGSEA. The CDR3 loop is CSVELQGADYGYTF. The CDR3 DNA follows: TGCAGCGTTGAACTACAGGGGGCGGACTATGGCTACACCTTC.